This T cell receptor beta chain was profiled in a study of PD-1 blockade in classical Hodgkin lymphoma. Regarding the study as a whole: Compared with baseline, CD4+ but not CD8+ TCR diversity had risen significantly by C4D1. Among the patients, those starting nivolumab under 1 year after ASCT were excluded. Complete responders' diversity at baseline resembled that of newly diagnosed patients.

CDR1 and CDR2 from the germline V gene are SEHNR and FQNEAQ (reference sequence). V was pared by 6 bases and J by 0 bases, with 8 bases between. CDR3 length: 13 amino acids. Note on this clone: The target antigen is unknown.

All trial patients relapsed after autologous stem cell transplantation. Libraries were prepared by immunoSEQ multiplex PCR; TCRdb keeps only in-frame clonotypes and omits some of them. The table shows some 64,000 clones, with around 88% occurring only once. Source: peripheral blood mononuclear cells (PBMCs), taken at baseline. The clonotype was recovered from a human donor with classical Hodgkin lymphoma. The gene calls are TRBV7-9 and TRBJ1-1; D unclear. The CDR3 spells CASRAALNTEAFF. As DNA, the CDR3 is TGTGCCAGCAGGGCTGCGTTGAACACTGAAGCTTTCTTT.